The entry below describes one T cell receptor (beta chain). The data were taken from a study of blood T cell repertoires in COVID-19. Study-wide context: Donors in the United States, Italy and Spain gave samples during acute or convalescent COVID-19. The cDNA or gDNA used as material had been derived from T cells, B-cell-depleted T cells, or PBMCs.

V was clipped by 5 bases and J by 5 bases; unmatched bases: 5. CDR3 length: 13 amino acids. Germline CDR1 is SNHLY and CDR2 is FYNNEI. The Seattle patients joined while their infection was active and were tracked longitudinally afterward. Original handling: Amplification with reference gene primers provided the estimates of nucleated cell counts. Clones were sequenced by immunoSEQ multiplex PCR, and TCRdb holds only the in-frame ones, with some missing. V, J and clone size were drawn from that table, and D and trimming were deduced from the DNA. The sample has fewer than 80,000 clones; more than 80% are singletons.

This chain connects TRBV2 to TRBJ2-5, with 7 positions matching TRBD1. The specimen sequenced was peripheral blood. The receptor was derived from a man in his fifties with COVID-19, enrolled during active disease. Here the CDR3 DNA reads TGTGCCAGCAGTAAACAGGGGCAGGAGACCCAGTACTTC. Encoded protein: CASSKQGQETQYF. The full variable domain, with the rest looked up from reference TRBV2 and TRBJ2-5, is EPEVTQTPSHQVTQMGQEVILRCVPISNHLYFYWYRQILGQKVEFLVSFYNNEISEKSEIFDDQFSVERPDGSNFTLKIRSTKLEDSAMYFCASSKQGQETQYFGPGTRLLVL.